These T cell receptor beta chains were read from a single sample in a study of blood T cell repertoires in COVID-19. The method was immunoSEQ multiplex PCR; TCRdb's version includes in-frame clones alone and lacks a portion of them. Of about 240,000 clones in the sample, about nine tenths were seen once. Sample: peripheral blood. The receptors here all came from a man aged 60-69 years who had recovered from COVID-19. Both conserved end residues are part of each CDR3. D genes are given only for firm matches. Clone sizes are given selectively: once, few, many, or a class where the clone is expanded.

CAWTQGPGIAPQNTEAFF TGTGCCTGGACGCAAGGTCCGGGGATCGCCCCCCAGAACACTGAAGCTTTCTTT TRBJ1-1 - - TRBV30
CASSLDSLAGTEAFF TGTGCCAGCAGCTTAGACTCCCTGGCGGGCACTGAAGCTTTCTTT TRBJ1-1 - - TRBV11-3
CSARRTKEQYF TGCAGTGCTAGACGGACAAAGGAGCAGTACTTC TRBJ2-7 - - TRBV20-1
CASSPGGVGYTF TGTGCCAGCTCACCAGGGGGGGTTGGCTACACCTTC TRBJ1-2 - - TRBV18
CASSLGLAANKETQYF TGCGCCAGCAGCTTGGGGCTAGCGGCTAATAAAGAGACCCAGTACTTC TRBJ2-5 - TRBD2 TRBV5-1
CASNRLVLDTQYF TGTGCCAGCAACCGACTCGTCCTAGATACGCAGTATTTT TRBJ2-3 - - TRBV12-3/TRBV12-4
CASSASRGVTGELFF TGTGCCAGCAGTGCCTCGCGGGGGGTCACCGGGGAGCTGTTTTTT TRBJ2-2 - TRBD2 TRBV2
CASSQAPRGRLGGELFF TGCGCCAGCAGCCAAGCTCCCAGGGGGCGGTTAGGCGGGGAGCTGTTTTTT TRBJ2-2 - TRBD1 TRBV4-1
CASSPEVTGGPSYEQYF TGTGCCAGCTCACCAGAGGTAACAGGGGGCCCGTCCTACGAGCAGTACTTC TRBJ2-7 - TRBD1 TRBV18
CASSYYRGDSPLHF TGTGCCAGCAGTTACTATCGGGGTGATTCACCCCTCCACTTT TRBJ1-6 once - TRBV6-6
CASSPGGGREQYF TGTGCCAGCAGCCCCGGGGGAGGTCGCGAGCAGTACTTC TRBJ2-7 - - TRBV7-9
CAWSVRGDTQYF TGTGCCTGGAGTGTACGCGGAGATACGCAGTATTTT TRBJ2-3 - - TRBV30
CASSRPGQGVSGYTF TGTGCCAGCAGTAGGCCGGGACAGGGGGTGAGTGGCTACACCTTC TRBJ1-2 - TRBD1 TRBV6-6
CASSWAQGLEGYTF TGCGCCAGCAGCTGGGCACAGGGGCTTGAGGGCTACACCTTC TRBJ1-2 - TRBD1 TRBV5-1
CATSRHRGGTGELFF TGTGCCACCAGCAGACATAGGGGGGGCACCGGGGAGCTGTTTTTT TRBJ2-2 - - TRBV15
CASSTYRGGSTGELFF TGTGCCAGCAGTACATACCGGGGAGGGTCAACCGGGGAGCTGTTTTTT TRBJ2-2 - TRBD2 TRBV27
CASTPGRGAFF TGTGCCAGCACCCCGGGCCGAGGGGCTTTCTTT TRBJ1-1 - - TRBV12-3/TRBV12-4
CASSPGTGTVGEQFF TGTGCCAGCTCACCTGGGACAGGGACGGTGGGGGAGCAGTTCTTC TRBJ2-1 few TRBD1 TRBV18
CASSSGGFTPVGGYTF TGCGCCAGCAGCTCGGGGGGCTTCACCCCGGTTGGAGGCTACACCTTC TRBJ1-2 - - TRBV5-1
CATTGTGPIGHNEQFF TGTGCCACCACAGGGACAGGGCCGATAGGACACAATGAGCAGTTCTTC TRBJ2-1 - TRBD1 TRBV2
CASSRRQGAPSTDTQYF TGTGCCAGCAGCCGAAGACAGGGGGCCCCTAGCACAGATACGCAGTATTTT TRBJ2-3 - TRBD1 TRBV5-5
CASSIQGYTNEKLFF TGTGCCAGTAGTATACAGGGGTATACTAATGAAAAACTGTTTTTT TRBJ1-4 - - TRBV19
CASSKGRAGGPYNEQFF TGTGCCAGCAGCAAAGGTCGAGCGGGGGGACCCTACAATGAGCAGTTCTTC TRBJ2-1 - - TRBV21-1
CAWSRLAGGPGELFF TGTGCCTGGAGTCGGCTAGCGGGGGGGCCCGGGGAGCTGTTTTTT TRBJ2-2 - TRBD2 TRBV30
CASKEGTGVYEQYF TGTGCCAGTAAAGAAGGGACAGGGGTTTACGAGCAGTACTTC TRBJ2-7 - TRBD1 TRBV28
CASSLWTEGDEQFF TGTGCCAGCAGCTTATGGACAGAGGGCGATGAGCAGTTCTTC TRBJ2-1 - - TRBV7-9
CASSLGILAGVKNTEAFF TGCGCCAGCAGCTTGGGCATCTTGGCAGGGGTAAAGAACACTGAAGCTTTCTTT TRBJ1-1 - - TRBV5-1
CASSRTGEARDSYEQYF TGTGCCAGCAGCCGGACAGGGGAAGCGAGGGACTCCTACGAGCAGTACTTC TRBJ2-7 - TRBD1 TRBV9
CASSLGTSGGEDTQYF TGCGCCAGCAGCTTGGGGACTAGTGGGGGAGAAGATACGCAGTATTTT TRBJ2-3 - TRBD2 TRBV5-1
CASRMTGRGYEQYF TGTGCCAGTAGGATGACAGGGCGAGGCTACGAGCAGTACTTC TRBJ2-7 - TRBD1 TRBV19
CASSPRPRTGLNYGYTF TGTGCCAGTAGTCCCCGACCCCGGACAGGGCTTAACTATGGCTACACCTTC TRBJ1-2 - TRBD1 TRBV19
CASSRGTGRNQPQHF TGTGCCAGCAGCCGGGGGACAGGGCGGAATCAGCCCCAGCATTTT TRBJ1-5 - TRBD1 TRBV5-5
CASSPGLAANEQFF TGTGCCAGTTCCCCGGGACTAGCGGCCAATGAGCAGTTCTTC TRBJ2-1 - TRBD2 TRBV19
CASSVEGYTGELFF TGTGCCAGCAGCGTAGAGGGGTACACCGGGGAGCTGTTTTTT TRBJ2-2 - - TRBV9
CASSHRGTGELFF TGTGCCAGCAGTCACAGGGGCACCGGGGAGCTGTTTTTT TRBJ2-2 - TRBD1 TRBV12-3/TRBV12-4
CASSLAPRGGLNTEAFF TGCGCCAGCAGCTTGGCCCCCCGCGGGGGCCTAAACACTGAAGCTTTCTTT TRBJ1-1 - - TRBV5-1
CASSPMGQGYTF TGTGCCAGCAGTCCCATGGGGCAGGGCTACACCTTC TRBJ1-2 - - TRBV6-5
CASSEAGQGNYGYTF TGTGCCAGCAGTGAGGCCGGTCAGGGGAACTATGGCTACACCTTC TRBJ1-2 - - TRBV6-1
CASSQEGQGGSPLHF TGTGCCAGCAGCCAAGAAGGGCAGGGAGGGTCACCCCTCCACTTT TRBJ1-6 - - TRBV14
CASSEVAGSGGNTIYF TGTGCCAGCAGTGAAGTTGCAGGGTCAGGAGGAAACACCATATATTTT TRBJ1-3 once - TRBV6-1
CASSPQGFGTSYGYTF TGTGCCAGTAGTCCACAGGGTTTTGGTACTAGCTATGGCTACACCTTC TRBJ1-2 - - TRBV19
CASSGRDSAFLNTEAFF TGTGCCAGCAGCGGCCGGGACAGCGCCTTCTTGAACACTGAAGCTTTCTTT TRBJ1-1 once TRBD1 TRBV3-1/TRBV3-2
CASSETVGEKLFF TGCGCCAGCAGCGAGACAGTCGGAGAAAAACTGTTTTTT TRBJ1-4 once - TRBV5-1
CASSLVGQGAAF - TRBJ2-3 - - TRBV5-1
CASGRESSYNSPLHF TGTGCCAGCGGGCGTGAGAGCTCCTATAATTCACCCCTCCACTTT TRBJ1-6 once - TRBV2
CASSGPSDRGQPQHF TGTGCCAGCTCCGGGCCCTCGGACAGGGGCCAGCCCCAGCATTTT TRBJ1-5 - TRBD1 TRBV6-5
CASSPGQSSTDTQYF TGTGCCAGCAGCCCAGGACAGTCAAGCACAGATACGCAGTATTTT TRBJ2-3 - - TRBV3-1/TRBV3-2
CASSSVELKSTDTQYF TGTGCCAGCAGTTCGGTCGAGCTTAAAAGCACAGATACGCAGTATTTT TRBJ2-3 - - TRBV28
CASSPTGTDTQYF TGCGCCAGCAGCCCCACAGGCACAGATACGCAGTATTTT TRBJ2-3 - - TRBV4-1
CASSPQDSHGYTF TGTGCCAGCAGCCCCCAGGACTCCCATGGCTACACCTTC TRBJ1-2 - - TRBV3-1/TRBV3-2
CASGPTDSRHNEQFF TGTGCCAGCGGACCGACGGACAGCAGACACAATGAGCAGTTCTTC TRBJ2-1 - - TRBV6-1
CASSESGVLNQPQHF TGCGCCAGCAGTGAATCAGGGGTACTCAATCAGCCCCAGCATTTT TRBJ1-5 - - TRBV10-2
CASSTPTRNEQFF TGCGCCAGCAGCACCCCAACTAGGAACGAGCAGTTCTTC TRBJ2-1 - - TRBV5-1
CASSRGDSRHTEAFF TGCGCCAGCAGCCGGGGGGACTCCCGGCACACTGAAGCTTTCTTT TRBJ1-1 - - TRBV5-1
CASSYSYNEQFF TGTGCCAGCAGTTACTCGTACAATGAGCAGTTCTTC TRBJ2-1 - - TRBV12-3/TRBV12-4
CASSPAGQGPNEKLFF TGTGCCAGCAGCCCCGCAGGACAGGGACCTAATGAAAAACTGTTTTTT TRBJ1-4 once TRBD1 TRBV7-9
CASSLDNSMNTEAFF TGTGCCAGCAGTTTAGACAACTCGATGAACACTGAAGCTTTCTTT TRBJ1-1 few - TRBV28